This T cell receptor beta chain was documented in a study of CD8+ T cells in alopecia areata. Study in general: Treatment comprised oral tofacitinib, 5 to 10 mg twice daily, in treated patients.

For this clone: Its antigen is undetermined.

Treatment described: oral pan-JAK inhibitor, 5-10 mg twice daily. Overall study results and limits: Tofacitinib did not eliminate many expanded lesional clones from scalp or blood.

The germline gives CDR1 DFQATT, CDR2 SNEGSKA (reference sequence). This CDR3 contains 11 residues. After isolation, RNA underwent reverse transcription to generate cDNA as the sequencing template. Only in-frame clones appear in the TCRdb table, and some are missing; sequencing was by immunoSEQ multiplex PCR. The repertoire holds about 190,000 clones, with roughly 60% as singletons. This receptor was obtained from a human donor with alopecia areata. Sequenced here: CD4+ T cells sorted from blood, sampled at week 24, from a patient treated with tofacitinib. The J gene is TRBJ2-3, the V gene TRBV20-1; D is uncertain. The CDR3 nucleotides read TGCAGGACGGCCAGCACAGATACGCAGTATTTT. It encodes CRTASTDTQYF.